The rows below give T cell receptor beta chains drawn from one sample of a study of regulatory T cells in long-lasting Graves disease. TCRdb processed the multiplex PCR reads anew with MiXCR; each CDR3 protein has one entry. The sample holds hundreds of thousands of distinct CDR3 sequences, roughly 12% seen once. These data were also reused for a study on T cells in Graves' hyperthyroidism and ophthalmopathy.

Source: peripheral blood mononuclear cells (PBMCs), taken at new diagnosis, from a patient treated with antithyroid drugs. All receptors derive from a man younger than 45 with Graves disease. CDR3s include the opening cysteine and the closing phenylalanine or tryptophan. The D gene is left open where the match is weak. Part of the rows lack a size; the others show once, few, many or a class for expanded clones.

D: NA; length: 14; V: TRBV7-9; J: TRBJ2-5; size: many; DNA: TGTGCCAGCAGGCCGGGACTTGACGTGGAGACCCAGTACTTC; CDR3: CASRPGLDVETQYF
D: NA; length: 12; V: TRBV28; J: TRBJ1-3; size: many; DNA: TGTGCCAGCAGTTTACGGGACCGGACCATATATTTT; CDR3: CASSLRDRTIYF
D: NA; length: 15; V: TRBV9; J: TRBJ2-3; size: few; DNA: TGTGCCAGCAGCGTTGGGGGCGGGGACACAGATACGCAGTATTTT; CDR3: CASSVGGGDTDTQYF
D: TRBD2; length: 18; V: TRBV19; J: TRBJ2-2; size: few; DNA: TGTGCCAGTAGCATCCGAACAGTCGGACTAGCGAACACCGGGGAGCTGTTTTTT; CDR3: CASSIRTVGLANTGELFF
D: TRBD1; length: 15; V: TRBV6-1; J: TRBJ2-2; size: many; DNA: TGTGCCAGCAACCGACGGGACAGGACCCCTGGGGAGCTGTTTTTT; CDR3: CASNRRDRTPGELFF
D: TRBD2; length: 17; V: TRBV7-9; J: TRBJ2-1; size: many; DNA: TGTGCCAGCAGCTCTAACCTCGGGACTAGCTTGCACAATGAGCAGTTCTTC; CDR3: CASSSNLGTSLHNEQFF
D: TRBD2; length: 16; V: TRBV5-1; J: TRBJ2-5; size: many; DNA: TGCGCCAGCAAGATAATGGGACTAGGTATCCAAGAGACCCAGTACTTC; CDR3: CASKIMGLGIQETQYF
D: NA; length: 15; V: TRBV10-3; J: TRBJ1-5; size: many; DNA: TGTGCCATCAGTAACCGGGACACTGGCAATCAGCCCCAGCATTTT; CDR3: CAISNRDTGNQPQHF
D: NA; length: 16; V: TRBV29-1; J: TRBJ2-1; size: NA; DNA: TGCAGCGTTGAAGGGGGGCTAGCGGTTTCCTACAATGAGCAGTTCTTC; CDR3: CSVEGGLAVSYNEQFF
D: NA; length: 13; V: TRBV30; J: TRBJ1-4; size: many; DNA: TGTGCCTGGAGTGACAGTTACAATGAAAAACTGTTTTTT; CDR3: CAWSDSYNEKLFF
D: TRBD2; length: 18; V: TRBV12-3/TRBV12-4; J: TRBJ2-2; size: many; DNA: TGTGCCAGCAGGGAGACTAGCGGGAGGGCCGCGTACACCGGGGAGCTGTTTTTT; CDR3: CASRETSGRAAYTGELFF
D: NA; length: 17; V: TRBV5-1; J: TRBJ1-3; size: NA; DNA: TGCGCCAGCAGCTCTAGTCCGACAGGCCTCTCTGGAAACACCATATATTTT; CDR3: CASSSSPTGLSGNTIYF
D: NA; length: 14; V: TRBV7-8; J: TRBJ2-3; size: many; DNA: TGTGCCAGCAGCCGGGACTGGTCCACAGATACGCAGTATTTT; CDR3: CASSRDWSTDTQYF
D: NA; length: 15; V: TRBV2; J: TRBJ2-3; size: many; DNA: TGTGCCAGCAACGATGTGGAAGGGGCCGGAGATACGCAGTATTTT; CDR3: CASNDVEGAGDTQYF
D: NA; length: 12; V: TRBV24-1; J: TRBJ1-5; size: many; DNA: TGTGCCACCAGTGATACGAATCAGCCCCAGCATTTT; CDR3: CATSDTNQPQHF
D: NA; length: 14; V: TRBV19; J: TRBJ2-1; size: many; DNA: TGTGCCAGTCTAGGAGCAAGCTCCTACAATGAGCAGTTCTTC; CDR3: CASLGASSYNEQFF
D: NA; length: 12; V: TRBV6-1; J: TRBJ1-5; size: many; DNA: TGTGCCAGCAGTACTAGTTCTCAGCCCCAGCATTTT; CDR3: CASSTSSQPQHF
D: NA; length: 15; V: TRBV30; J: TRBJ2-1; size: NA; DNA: TGTGCCTGGAGTGCGACCGGGACGCCCAACAATGAGCAGTTCTTC; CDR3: CAWSATGTPNNEQFF
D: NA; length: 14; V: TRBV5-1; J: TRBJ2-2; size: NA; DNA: TGCGCCAGCAGCTTGTTTGACTCCACCGGGGAGCTGTTTTTT; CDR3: CASSLFDSTGELFF
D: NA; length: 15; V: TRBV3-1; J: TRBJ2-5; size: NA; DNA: TGTGCCAGCAGCCAAGATCCGGGTACGGAAGAGACCCAGTACTTC; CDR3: CASSQDPGTEETQYF
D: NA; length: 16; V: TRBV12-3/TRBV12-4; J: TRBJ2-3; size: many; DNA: TGTGCCAGCAGTTTAATGGGTGAAACTAGCACAGATACGCAGTATTTT; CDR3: CASSLMGETSTDTQYF
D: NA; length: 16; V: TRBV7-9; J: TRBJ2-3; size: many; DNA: TGTGCCAGCAGCTTAGGGTTGTTGACTATACGAGACACGCAGTATTTT; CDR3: CASSLGLLTIRDTQYF
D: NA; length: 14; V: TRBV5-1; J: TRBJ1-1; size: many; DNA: TGCGCCAGCAGACAGGACGTGTTGAACACTGAAGCTTTCTTT; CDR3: CASRQDVLNTEAFF
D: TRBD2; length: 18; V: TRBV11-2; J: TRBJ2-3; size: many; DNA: TGTGCCAGCAGCTTAGCCCAACTAGCGGGAGGGCCCACAGATACGCAGTATTTT; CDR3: CASSLAQLAGGPTDTQYF
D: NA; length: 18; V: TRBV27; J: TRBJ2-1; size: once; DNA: TGTGCTAGCAGTTTCTTCCCCCCGGGGCCGAGCTCCTACAATGAGCGGTTCTTC; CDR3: CASSFFPPGPSSYNERFF
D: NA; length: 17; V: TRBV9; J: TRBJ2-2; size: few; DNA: TGTGCCAGCAGCGTAGTTGGCACAGCCTTTAACACCGGGGAGCTGTTTTTT; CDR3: CASSVVGTAFNTGELFF
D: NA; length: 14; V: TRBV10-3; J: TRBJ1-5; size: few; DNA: TGTGCCATCAGTGATTTGGGGGGCAATCAGCCCCAGCATTTT; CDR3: CAISDLGGNQPQHF
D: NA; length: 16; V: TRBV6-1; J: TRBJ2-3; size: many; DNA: TGTGCCAGCAGCCCAACCGGGACGCCGAGCACAGATACGCAGTATTTT; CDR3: CASSPTGTPSTDTQYF
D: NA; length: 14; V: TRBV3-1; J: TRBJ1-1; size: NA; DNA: TGTGCCAGCAGCCAGACAATAATGAACACTGAAGCTTTCTTT; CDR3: CASSQTIMNTEAFF
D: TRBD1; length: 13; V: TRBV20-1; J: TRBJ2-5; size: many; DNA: TGCAGTGCTTGGGACAGGGGCCAAGAGACCCAGTACTTC; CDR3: CSAWDRGQETQYF
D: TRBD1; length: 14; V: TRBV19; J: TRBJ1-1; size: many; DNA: TGTGCCAGTAGTATGGACAGGGGAAGTACTGAAGCTTTCTTT; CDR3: CASSMDRGSTEAFF
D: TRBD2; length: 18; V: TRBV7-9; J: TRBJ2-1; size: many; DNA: TGTGCCAGCAGCTACAGCGGCGGGAGAACGAGCTCCTACAATGAGCAGTTCTTC; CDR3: CASSYSGGRTSSYNEQFF
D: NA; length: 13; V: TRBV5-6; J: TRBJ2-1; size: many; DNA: TGTGCCAGCAGCTTAGCGGGTACCGGTGAGCAGTTCTTC; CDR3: CASSLAGTGEQFF
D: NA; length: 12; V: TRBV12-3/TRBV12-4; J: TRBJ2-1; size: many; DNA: TGTGCCAGCAGTTTAGGCGGACTAGGGGGGATCTTC; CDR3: CASSLGGLGGIF
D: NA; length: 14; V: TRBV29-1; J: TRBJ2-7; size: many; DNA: TGCAGCGTTGAAGATCTTAACAATAACGCCGAGCAGTACTTC; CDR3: CSVEDLNNNAEQYF
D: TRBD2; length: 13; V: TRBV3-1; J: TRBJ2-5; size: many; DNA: TGTGCCAGCAGGACCTCCGGGAGGGAGACCCAGTACTTC; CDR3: CASRTSGRETQYF
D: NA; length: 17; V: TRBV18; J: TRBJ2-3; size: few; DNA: TGTGCCAGCTCACCACCGCGCGCGGGAACTAGCACAGATACGCAGTATTTT; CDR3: CASSPPRAGTSTDTQYF
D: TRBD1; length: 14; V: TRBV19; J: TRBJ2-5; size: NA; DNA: TGTGCCAGTACTGGCAGGGGGCCGCGGGAGACCCAGTACTTC; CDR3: CASTGRGPRETQYF
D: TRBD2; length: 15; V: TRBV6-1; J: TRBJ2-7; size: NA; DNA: TGTGCCAGCAGTGGTCTAGCGGGAGGCCCTAGGGAGCAGTACTTC; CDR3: CASSGLAGGPREQYF
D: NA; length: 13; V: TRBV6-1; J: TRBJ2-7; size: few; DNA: TGTGCCAGCAGTCGGGAACTAGACTACGAGCAGTACTTC; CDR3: CASSRELDYEQYF
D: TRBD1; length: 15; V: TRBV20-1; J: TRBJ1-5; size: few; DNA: TGCAGTGCTAGGAACAGGGGCAGGGGTGCTCAGCCCCAGCATTTT; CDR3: CSARNRGRGAQPQHF
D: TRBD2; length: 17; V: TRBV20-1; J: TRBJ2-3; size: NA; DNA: TGCAGTGCTAGACTAGCGGGAGGGCCGGCCCGCACAGATACGCAGTATTTT; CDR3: CSARLAGGPARTDTQYF
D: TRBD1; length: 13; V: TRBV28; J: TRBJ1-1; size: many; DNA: TGTGCCAGCAATTCAGGGGGAGAGACTGAAGCTTTCTTT; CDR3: CASNSGGETEAFF
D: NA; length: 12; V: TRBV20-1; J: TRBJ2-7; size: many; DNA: TGCAGTGCTGAGACAGGTGACAACGAGCAGTACTTC; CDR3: CSAETGDNEQYF
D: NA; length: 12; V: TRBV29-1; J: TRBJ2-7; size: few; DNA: TGCAGCGTTGAGAATGGTGGAGGACTTTCAGCATTC; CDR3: CSVENGGGLSAF
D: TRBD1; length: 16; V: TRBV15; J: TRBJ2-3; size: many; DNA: TGTGCCACCAGCAGCCTCACAGGGGGAAGCACAGATGCGCAGTATTTT; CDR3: CATSSLTGGSTDAQYF